This TCR beta chain stems from a study of T cells in Graves' hyperthyroidism and ophthalmopathy. Study-wide findings and caveats: Blood also held most thyroid clonotypes expanded beyond 0.001. Researchers report that a 13 V-J model separated ophthalmopathy from stable hyperthyroidism. Ophthalmopathy got predicted by the model a median roughly 6.4 months before its onset.

Germline loops: CDR1 DFQATT, CDR2 SNEGSKA (reference sequence). V lost 5 bases, J lost 0 bases, and 4 bases stayed unmatched. There are 15 residues in the CDR3. With respect to this clonotype: Its target is not known.

Regions amplified from RNA transcripts were the TCR beta CDR3 regions. First-round RT-PCR of the TCR CDR3 relied on the HTBI primer set. MiXCR, run by TCRdb on the multiplex PCR reads, gives a single entry per CDR3 protein. The table records 700,000 or so distinct CDR3 sequences, more than 12% of them present only once. The clonotype comes from a woman aged 50 to 65 with Graves' ophthalmopathy. Input material: blood. V and J are TRBV20-1 and TRBJ2-7, with TRBD2 matching 13 bases. DNA of the CDR3: TGCAGTGCTTCTGGACTAGCGGGAGTCTCCTACGAGCAGTACTTC. It specifies CSASGLAGVSYEQYF.